This T cell receptor beta chain was captured in a study of T cells in Graves' hyperthyroidism and ophthalmopathy. The investigators amplified TCR beta CDR3 regions from RNA transcripts. HTBI primers drove first-round RT-PCR of the TCR CDR3. TCRdb itself ran the multiplex PCR reads through MiXCR, one entry per CDR3 protein. The sample includes 300,000 to 450,000 distinct CDR3 sequences, about 18% of them seen just once. Patients with ophthalmopathy all had a Clinical Activity Score of at least 3, a NOSPECS grade of at least 4 and duration under 3 months. Clinicians diagnosed patients from clinical symptoms, serum thyroxine and TRAb, thyroid ultrasound and orbital computed tomography. The source of the PBMCs was less than 12 ml of fresh peripheral blood. The V gene lost 3 bases and the J gene lost 4 bases, with 10 bases spanning the gap. This CDR3 is 13 amino acids long. Germline CDR1 MDHEN, CDR2 SYDVKM.

On this clonotype itself: Its antigen remains unidentified.

Study conclusions and caveats: Model-based prediction identified ophthalmopathy a median around 6.5 months prior to its onset.

Sequencing used blood. The chain uses TRBV28 and TRBJ2-7; TRBD1 is a possible D gene (6 bases). This receptor was obtained from a man aged 18 to 29 with Graves' ophthalmopathy. The CDR3 DNA is TGTGCCAGCAGTTTCCAGGGGATTTACGAGCAGTACTTC. Residues: CASSFQGIYEQYF.